Each of the 8 T cell receptor beta chains below was sequenced from the same sample in a study of Graves' ophthalmopathy and Graves' hyperthyroidism. Researchers took RNA transcripts and amplified TCR beta CDR3 regions from them. Scientists carried out first-round RT-PCR using HTBI primers and then a second-round multiplex PCR. TCRdb itself ran the multiplex PCR reads through MiXCR, one entry per CDR3 protein. Here the sample spans 200,000 to 250,000 distinct CDR3 sequences, 25% to 30% being singletons. Sequences were obtained from peripheral blood. The receptors come from a man between 45 and 60 years old with Graves' ophthalmopathy.

The table lists this clonotype with many counts. The chain is built from TRBV11-2 and TRBJ2-7, with 8 bases lining up with TRBD2. The CDR3 sequence is 15 residues long. The germline CDR1 and CDR2 sequences are SGHAT and FQNNGV. The V and J ends lost 3 bases and 6 bases, in that order; junction bases with no gene match: 10. CDR3 region: CASSFQAAGVLEQYF. The CDR3 DNA follows: TGTGCCAGCAGCTTTCAAGCAGCGGGAGTTCTCGAGCAGTACTTC.

This clonotype has ten or more counts. The CDR3 is CSAETGTGVSYEQYF. CDR3 in DNA: TGCAGTGCAGAAACCGGGACAGGGGTCTCCTACGAGCAGTACTTC. The chain uses TRBV20-1 and TRBJ2-7; TRBD1 matches at 10 bases. V was pared by 6 bases and J by 0 bases, with 8 bases of the junction left unmatched. The CDR3 is 15 amino acids. CDR1 is DFQATT, CDR2 SNEGSKA, per germline (reference sequence).

A few counts support this clonotype. The chain uses TRBV6-2 or TRBV6-3 and TRBJ2-7, with D maybe TRBD1 (5 bases). The germline V and J ends were trimmed by 7 bases and 4 bases, with 17 bases remaining between them. Per germline, CDR1 MNHEY and CDR2 SVGEGT. This CDR3 is built from 14 residues. The CDR3 is CASISGRSLYEQYF. The CDR3 nucleotides are TGTGCCAGCATCTCAGGGCGGAGTTTATACGAGCAGTACTTC.

The chain is built from TRBV28 and TRBJ2-7; TRBD1 might be the D (5 bases). Germline V gene sequence: CDR1 MDHEN, CDR2 SYDVKM. V lost 7 bases to trimming and J lost 5 bases, with 12 bases between them. This CDR3 region has 12 residues. The CDR3 DNA reads as TGTGCCAGCAACCCCGACAGCCACGAGCAGTACTTC. This codes for CASNPDSHEQYF. Combining the CDR3 with reference TRBV28 and TRBJ2-7 gives the whole variable domain DVKVTQSSRYLVKRTGEKVFLECVQDMDHENMFWYRQDPGLGLRLIYFSYDVKMKEKGDIPEGYSVSREKKERFSLILESASTNQTSMYLCASNPDSHEQYFGPGTRLTVT.

This clonotype has ten or more counts. The chain joins TRBV12-3 or TRBV12-4 to TRBJ1-5; no firm D call. This CDR3 region has 15 residues. The ends were cut back, 5 bases at V and 2 bases at J, with 13 bases in the middle. The CDR3 coding sequence is TGTGCCAGCAGTCCCCGGGAGGGAGGCAATCAGCCCCAGCATTTT. Translation gives CASSPREGGNQPQHF.

The rearrangement links TRBV20-1 to TRBJ2-5, with 9 positions matching TRBD2. The CDR3 totals 15 residues. Germline V lookup: CDR1 DFQATT, CDR2 SNEGSKA (reference sequence). V shed 4 bases and J 1 base; nucleotides not matched to a gene: 7. The CDR3 sequence is CSATSMTSGQETQYF. The CDR3 region has the DNA TGCAGTGCTACGAGCATGACTAGCGGCCAAGAGACCCAGTACTTC.

This clonotype appeared many times. The chain joins TRBV12-3 or TRBV12-4 to TRBJ2-7; D is uncertain. Trimming left V 3 bases short and J 3 bases short, with 6 bases between. CDR3 size: 12 residues. Here the CDR3 reads CASSLGFYEQYF. CDR3 DNA sequence: TGTGCCAGCAGTTTGGGGTTCTACGAGCAGTACTTC.

The rearrangement uses TRBV11-2 and TRBJ2-4; TRBD2 aligns across 8 bases. CDR1 and CDR2 from the germline V gene are SGHAT and FQNNGV. The trim removed 4 bases at V and 5 bases at J, leaving 19 bases unmatched. CDR3 size: 19 residues. The CDR3 nucleotides read TGTGCCAGCAGCTCCTCCGGGTTTCTAGCGGGTGGGGGTGAAAACATTCAGTACTTC. It codes for CASSSSGFLAGGGENIQYF. Supplemented by reference TRBV11-2 and TRBJ2-4, the full variable domain reads EAGVAQSPRYKIIEKRQSVAFWCNPISGHATLYWYQQILGQGPKLLIQFQNNGVVDDSQLPKDRFSAERLKGVDSTLKIQPAKLEDSAVYLCASSSSGFLAGGGENIQYFGAGTRLSVL.